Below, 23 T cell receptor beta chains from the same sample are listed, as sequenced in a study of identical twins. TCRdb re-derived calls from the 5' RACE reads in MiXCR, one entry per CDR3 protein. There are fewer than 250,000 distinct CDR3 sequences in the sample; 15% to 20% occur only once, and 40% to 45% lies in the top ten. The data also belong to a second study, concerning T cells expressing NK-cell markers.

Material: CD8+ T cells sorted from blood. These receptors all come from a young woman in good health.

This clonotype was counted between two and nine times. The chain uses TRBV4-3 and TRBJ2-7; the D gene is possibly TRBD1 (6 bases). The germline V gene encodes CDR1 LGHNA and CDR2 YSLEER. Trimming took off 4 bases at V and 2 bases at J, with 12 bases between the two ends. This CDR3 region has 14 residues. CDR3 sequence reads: CASSLDRWTYEQYF. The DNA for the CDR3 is TGCGCCAGCAGCCTAGACAGGTGGACCTACGAGCAGTACTTC.

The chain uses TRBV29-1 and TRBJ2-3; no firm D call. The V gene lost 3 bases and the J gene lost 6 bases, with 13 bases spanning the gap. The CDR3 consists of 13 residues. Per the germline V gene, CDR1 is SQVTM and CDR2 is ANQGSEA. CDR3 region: CSVDVGLFDTQYF. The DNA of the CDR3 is TGCAGCGTTGACGTGGGGTTATTCGATACGCAGTATTTT.

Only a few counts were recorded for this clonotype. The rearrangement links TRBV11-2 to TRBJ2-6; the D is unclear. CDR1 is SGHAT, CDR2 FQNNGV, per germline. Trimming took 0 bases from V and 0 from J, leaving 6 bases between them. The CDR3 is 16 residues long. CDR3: CASSLDRGSGANVLTF. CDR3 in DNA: TGTGCCAGCAGCTTAGATCGTGGCTCTGGGGCCAACGTCCTGACTTTC.

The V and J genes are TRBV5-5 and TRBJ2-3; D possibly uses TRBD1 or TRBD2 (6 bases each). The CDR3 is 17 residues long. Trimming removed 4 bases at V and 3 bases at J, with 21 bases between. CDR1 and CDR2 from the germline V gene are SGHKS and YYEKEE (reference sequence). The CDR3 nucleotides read TGTGCCAGCAGCCAGTTCGCTTACGGGGGCGCGACAGATACGCAGTATTTT. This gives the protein CASSQFAYGGATDTQYF.

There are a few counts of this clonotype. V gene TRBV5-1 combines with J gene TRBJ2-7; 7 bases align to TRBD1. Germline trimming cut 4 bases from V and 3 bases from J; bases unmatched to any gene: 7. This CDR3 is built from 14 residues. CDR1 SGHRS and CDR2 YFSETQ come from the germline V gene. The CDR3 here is CASSKGTVLYEQYF. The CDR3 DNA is TGCGCCAGCAGCAAGGGGACAGTCCTCTACGAGCAGTACTTC.

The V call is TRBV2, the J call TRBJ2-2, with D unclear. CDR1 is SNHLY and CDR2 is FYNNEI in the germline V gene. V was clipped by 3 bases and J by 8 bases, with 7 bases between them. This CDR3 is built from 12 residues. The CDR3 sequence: CASSEGSGELFF. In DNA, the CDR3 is TGTGCCAGCAGTGAGGGTTCGGGGGAGCTGTTTTTT.

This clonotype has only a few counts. Written as DNA, the CDR3 is TGTGCCAGCAGTTACTCGGGGGACAGGGTTGCTGGCTACACCTTC. Translated, it gives CASSYSGDRVAGYTF. The rearrangement joins TRBV6-5 to TRBJ1-2; 9 bases match TRBD1. The CDR3 length is 15 residues. Germline CDR1 reads MNHEY; CDR2 reads SVGAGI. Trimming removed 0 bases from V and 7 bases from J; junction bases left unmatched: 6.

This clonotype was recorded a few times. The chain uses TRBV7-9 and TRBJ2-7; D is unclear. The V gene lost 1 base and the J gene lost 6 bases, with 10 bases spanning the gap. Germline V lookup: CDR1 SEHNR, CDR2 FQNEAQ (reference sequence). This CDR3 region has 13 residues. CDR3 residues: CASSLGAEPEQYF. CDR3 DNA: TGTGCCAGCAGCTTAGGCGCCGAACCCGAGCAGTACTTC.

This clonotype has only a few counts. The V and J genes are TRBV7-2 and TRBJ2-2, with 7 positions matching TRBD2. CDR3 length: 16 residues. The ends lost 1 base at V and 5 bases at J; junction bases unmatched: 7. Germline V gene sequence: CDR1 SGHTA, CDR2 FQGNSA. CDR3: CASSLDMGGPTGELFF. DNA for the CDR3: TGTGCCAGCAGCTTAGATATGGGAGGGCCTACCGGGGAGCTGTTTTTT.

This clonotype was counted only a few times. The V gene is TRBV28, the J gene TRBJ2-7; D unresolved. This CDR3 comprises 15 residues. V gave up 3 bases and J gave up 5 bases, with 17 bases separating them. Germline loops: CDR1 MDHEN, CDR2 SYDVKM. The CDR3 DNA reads TGTGCCAGCAGTTTGGTCACCACCACACCGCACGAGCAGTACTTC. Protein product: CASSLVTTTPHEQYF.

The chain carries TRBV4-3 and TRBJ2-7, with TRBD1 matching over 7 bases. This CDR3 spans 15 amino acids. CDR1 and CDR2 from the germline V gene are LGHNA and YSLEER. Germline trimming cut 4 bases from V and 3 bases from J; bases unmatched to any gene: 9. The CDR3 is CASSLSAGTDYEQYF. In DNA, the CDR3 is TGCGCCAGCAGCCTTTCTGCCGGGACAGACTACGAGCAGTACTTC.

The CDR3 coding sequence is TGTGCCAGCATCGGAGGAGCCGGCTTGACCCTCCACTTT. Translated, it gives CASIGGAGLTLHF. The chain uses TRBV6-1 and TRBJ1-6; the D is unclear. The CDR3 sequence is 13 residues long. Trimming pared 7 bases from V and 14 bases from J, leaving 18 bases between. The germline V gene encodes CDR1 MNHNS and CDR2 SASEGT.

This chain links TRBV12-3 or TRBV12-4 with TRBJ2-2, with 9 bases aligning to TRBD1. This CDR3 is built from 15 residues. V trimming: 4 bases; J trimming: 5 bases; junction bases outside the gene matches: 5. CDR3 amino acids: CASSYDRGLTGELFF. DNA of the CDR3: TGTGCCAGCAGTTACGACAGGGGGTTAACCGGGGAGCTGTTTTTT.

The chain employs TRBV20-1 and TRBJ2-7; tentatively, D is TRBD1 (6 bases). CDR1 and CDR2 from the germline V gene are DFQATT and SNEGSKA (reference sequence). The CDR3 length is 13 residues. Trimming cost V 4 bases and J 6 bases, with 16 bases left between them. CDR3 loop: CSATLQGSLEQYF. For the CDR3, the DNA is TGCAGTGCTACGCTACAGGGTTCGCTCGAGCAGTACTTC.

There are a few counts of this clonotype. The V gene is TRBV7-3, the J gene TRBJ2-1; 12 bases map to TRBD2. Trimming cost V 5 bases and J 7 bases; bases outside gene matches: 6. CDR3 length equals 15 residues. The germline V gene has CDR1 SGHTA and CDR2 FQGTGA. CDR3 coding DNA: TGTGCCAGCAGCGAAACTAGCGGGGGGAGTAATGAGCAGTTCTTC. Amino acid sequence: CASSETSGGSNEQFF.

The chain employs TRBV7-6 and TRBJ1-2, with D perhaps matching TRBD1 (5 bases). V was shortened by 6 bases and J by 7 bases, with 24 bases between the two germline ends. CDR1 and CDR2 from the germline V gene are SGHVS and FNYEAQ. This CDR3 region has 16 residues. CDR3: CASSMGLGGRIRGYTF. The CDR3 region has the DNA TGTGCCAGCAGTATGGGACTCGGGGGTCGTATACGTGGCTACACCTTC.

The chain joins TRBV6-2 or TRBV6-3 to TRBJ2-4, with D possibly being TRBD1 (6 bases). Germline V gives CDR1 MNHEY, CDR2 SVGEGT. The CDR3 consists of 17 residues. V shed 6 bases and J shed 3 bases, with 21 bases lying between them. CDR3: CASSQPRRGDDKNIQYF. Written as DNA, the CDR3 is TGTGCCAGCAGCCAACCGCGCAGGGGAGACGACAAAAACATTCAGTACTTC.

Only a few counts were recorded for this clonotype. The CDR3 DNA follows: TGTGCCAGCAGCCAAGATCTTACCACCACTGACGAGCAGTACTTC. This encodes CASSQDLTTTDEQYF. The rearrangement uses TRBV3-1 and TRBJ2-7, with no clear D. Germline V gives CDR1 LGHDT, CDR2 YNNKEL (reference sequence). The CDR3 runs to 15 residues. The V end was cut by 0 bases, the J end by 5 bases, with 14 bases between.

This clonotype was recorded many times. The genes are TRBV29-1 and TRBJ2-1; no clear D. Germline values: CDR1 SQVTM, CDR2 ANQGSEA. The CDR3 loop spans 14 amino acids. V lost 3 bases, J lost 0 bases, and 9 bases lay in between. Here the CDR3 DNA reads TGCAGCGTTGAGGGTGTCAGCTCCTACAATGAGCAGTTCTTC. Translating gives CSVEGVSSYNEQFF.

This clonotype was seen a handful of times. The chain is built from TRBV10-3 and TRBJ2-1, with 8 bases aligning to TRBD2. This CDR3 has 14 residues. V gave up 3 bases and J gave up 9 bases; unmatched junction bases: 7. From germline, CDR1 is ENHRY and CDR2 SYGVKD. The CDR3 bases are TGTGCCATCAGTGATATGCGGGAGGTCAGTGAGCAGTTCTTC. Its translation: CAISDMREVSEQFF.

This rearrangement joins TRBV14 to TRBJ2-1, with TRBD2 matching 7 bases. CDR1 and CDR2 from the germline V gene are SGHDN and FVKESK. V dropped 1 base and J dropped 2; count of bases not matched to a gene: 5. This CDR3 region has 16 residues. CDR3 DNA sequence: TGTGCCAGCAGCCAAGCCTTGGGGGGGGCCTACAATGAGCAGTTCTTC. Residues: CASSQALGGAYNEQFF.

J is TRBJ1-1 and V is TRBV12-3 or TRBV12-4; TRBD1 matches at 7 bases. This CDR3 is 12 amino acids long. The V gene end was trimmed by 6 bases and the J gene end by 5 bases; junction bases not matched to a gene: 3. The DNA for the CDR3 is TGTGCCAGCAGACAGGGGTCGACTGAAGCTTTCTTT. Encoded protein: CASRQGSTEAFF.

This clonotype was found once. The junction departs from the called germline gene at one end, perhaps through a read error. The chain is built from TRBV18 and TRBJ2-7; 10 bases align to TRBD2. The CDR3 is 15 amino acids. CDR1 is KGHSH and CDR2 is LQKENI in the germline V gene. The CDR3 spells CASSDQREGTYAQYF. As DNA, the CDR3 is TGTGCCAGCTCAGATCAGCGGGAGGGAACCTACGCGCAGTACTTC.